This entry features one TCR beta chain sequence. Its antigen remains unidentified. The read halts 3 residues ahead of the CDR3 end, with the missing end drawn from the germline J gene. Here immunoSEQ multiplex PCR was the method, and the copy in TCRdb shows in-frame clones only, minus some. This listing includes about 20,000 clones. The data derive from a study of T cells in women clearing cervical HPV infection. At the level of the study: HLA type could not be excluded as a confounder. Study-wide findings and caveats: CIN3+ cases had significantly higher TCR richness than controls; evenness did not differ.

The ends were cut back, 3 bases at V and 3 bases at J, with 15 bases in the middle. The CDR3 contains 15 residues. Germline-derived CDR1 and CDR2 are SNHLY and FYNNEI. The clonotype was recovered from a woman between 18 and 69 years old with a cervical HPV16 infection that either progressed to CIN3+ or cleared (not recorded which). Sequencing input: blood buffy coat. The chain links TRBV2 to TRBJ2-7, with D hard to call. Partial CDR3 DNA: TGTGCCAGCAGTGAGTTAGGCCAGAAGGGCTACGAG. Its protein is CASSELGQKGYE. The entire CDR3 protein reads CASSELGQKGYEQYF.